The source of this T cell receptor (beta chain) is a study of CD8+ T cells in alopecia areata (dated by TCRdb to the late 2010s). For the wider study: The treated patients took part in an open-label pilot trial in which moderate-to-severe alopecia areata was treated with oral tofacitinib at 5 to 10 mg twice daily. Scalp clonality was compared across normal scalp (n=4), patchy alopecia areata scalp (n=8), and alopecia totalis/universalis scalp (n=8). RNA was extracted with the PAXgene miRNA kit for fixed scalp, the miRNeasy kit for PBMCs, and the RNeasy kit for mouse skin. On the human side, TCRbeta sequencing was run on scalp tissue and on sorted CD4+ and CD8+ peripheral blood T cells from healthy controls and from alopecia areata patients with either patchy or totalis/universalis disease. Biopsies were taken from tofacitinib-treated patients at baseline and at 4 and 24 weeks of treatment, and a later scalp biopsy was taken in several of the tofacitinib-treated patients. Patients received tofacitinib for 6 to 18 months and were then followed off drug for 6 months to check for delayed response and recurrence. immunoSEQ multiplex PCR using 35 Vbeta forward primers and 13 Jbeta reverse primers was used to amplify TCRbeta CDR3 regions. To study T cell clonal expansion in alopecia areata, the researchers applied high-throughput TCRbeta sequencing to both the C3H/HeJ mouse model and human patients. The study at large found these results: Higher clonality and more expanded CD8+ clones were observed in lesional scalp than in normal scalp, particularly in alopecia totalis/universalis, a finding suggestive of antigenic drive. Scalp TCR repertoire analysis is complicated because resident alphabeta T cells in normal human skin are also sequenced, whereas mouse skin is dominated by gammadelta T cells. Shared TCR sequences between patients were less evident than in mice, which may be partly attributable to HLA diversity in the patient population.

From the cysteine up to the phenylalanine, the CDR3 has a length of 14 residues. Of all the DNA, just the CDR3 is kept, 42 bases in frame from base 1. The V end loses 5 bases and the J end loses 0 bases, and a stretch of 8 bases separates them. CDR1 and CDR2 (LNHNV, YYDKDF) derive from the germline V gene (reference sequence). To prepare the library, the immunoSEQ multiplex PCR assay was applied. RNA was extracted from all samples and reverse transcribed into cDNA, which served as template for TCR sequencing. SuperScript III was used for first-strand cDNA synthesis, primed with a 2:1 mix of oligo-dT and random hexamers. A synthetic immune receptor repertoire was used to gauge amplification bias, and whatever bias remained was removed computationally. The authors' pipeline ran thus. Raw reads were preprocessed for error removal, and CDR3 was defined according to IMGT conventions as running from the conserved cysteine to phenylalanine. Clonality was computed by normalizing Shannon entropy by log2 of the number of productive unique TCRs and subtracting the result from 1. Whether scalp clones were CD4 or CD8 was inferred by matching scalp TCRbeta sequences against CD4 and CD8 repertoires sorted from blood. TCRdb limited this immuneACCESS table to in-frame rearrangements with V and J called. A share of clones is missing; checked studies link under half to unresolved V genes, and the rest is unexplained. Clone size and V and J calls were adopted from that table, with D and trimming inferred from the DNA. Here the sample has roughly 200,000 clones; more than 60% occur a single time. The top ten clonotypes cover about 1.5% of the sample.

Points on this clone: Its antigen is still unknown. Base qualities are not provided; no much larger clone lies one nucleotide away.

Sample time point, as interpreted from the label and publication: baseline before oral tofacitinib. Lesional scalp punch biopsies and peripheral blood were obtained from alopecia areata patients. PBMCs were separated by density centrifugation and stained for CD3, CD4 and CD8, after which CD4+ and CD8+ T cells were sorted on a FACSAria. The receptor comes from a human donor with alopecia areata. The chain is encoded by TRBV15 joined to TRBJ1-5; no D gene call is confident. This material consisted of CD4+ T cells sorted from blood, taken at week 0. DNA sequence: TGTGCCACCAGCCCCCGCGATAGCAATCAGCCCCAGCATTTT. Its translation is CATSPRDSNQPQHF.